Listed here are 29 T cell receptor beta chains from one sample, sequenced in a study of T cells in Graves' hyperthyroidism and ophthalmopathy. The CDR3 regions of TCR beta were amplified from RNA transcripts. The HTBI set primed first-round TCR CDR3 RT-PCR. TCRdb ran MiXCR on the multiplex PCR reads and lists one entry per CDR3 protein. Of about 560,000 distinct CDR3 sequences listed, 46% are singletons. Material: peripheral blood or thyroid tissue (not recorded which). The receptor set was obtained from a woman aged 18 to 35 with Graves' hyperthyroidism.

This CDR3 reads CASSSDRFGANVLTF. In nucleotides, the CDR3 is TGTGCCAGCAGCAGTGACAGGTTTGGGGCCAACGTCCTGACTTTC. The V call is TRBV7-1, the J call TRBJ2-6; D may be TRBD1 (6 bases). TRBV7-1 is filed as an ORF, its function uncertain. V lost 5 bases and J 3 bases, leaving 11 bases between the germline ends. The CDR3 runs to 15 residues.

Turning to this clonotype: A read error may explain this, as a much larger clone is one base away. The chain joins TRBV10-1 to TRBJ1-2; 8 bases match TRBD1. Germline V lookup: CDR1 WNHNN, CDR2 SYGVQD (reference sequence). This CDR3 comprises 14 residues. CDR3 residues: CAISLRTGSYGYTF. CDR3 in DNA: TGTGCCATCAGTCTCCGGACAGGGAGCTATGGCTACACCTTC.

In its sample, this clonotype was seen a few times. V usage is TRBV11-2 and J usage is TRBJ1-1, with D tentatively TRBD1 (5 bases). The CDR3 is 12 residues long. CDR1 and CDR2 (germline): SGHAT, FQNNGV. V was cut by 5 bases and J by 6 bases, with 10 bases left in between. The CDR3 loop is CASSQGGAEAFF. As DNA, the CDR3 is TGTGCCAGCAGCCAGGGAGGGGCTGAAGCTTTCTTT.

The gene calls are TRBV4-3 and TRBJ1-1; D unclear. CDR1 and CDR2 from the germline V gene are LGHNA and YSLEER. The CDR3 totals 14 residues. The V end was cut by 1 base, the J end by 4 bases, with 10 bases between. The CDR3 DNA reads as TGCGCCAGCAGCCAAGGGGTAGGAGGCACTGAAGCTTTCTTT. Translated: CASSQGVGGTEAFF.

The chain links TRBV19 to TRBJ1-1, with 9 bases aligning to TRBD1. Per the germline V gene, CDR1 is LNHDA and CDR2 is SQIVND (reference sequence). Trimming took 2 bases from V and 4 from J; bases not matched to a gene: 5. The CDR3 consists of 15 residues. The CDR3 nucleotides are TGTGCCAGTAGTATAACCGGGACAGGGCGCACTGAAGCTTTCTTT. Translated: CASSITGTGRTEAFF.

This clonotype was seen many times. The rearrangement uses TRBV7-8 and TRBJ1-4, with D hard to call. V was shortened by 5 bases and J by 0 bases, with 7 bases between the two germline ends. CDR3 size: 14 residues. CDR1 is SGHVS and CDR2 is FQNEAQ in the germline V gene. The CDR3 loop is CASSPTPTNEKLFF. The CDR3 DNA is TGTGCCAGCAGCCCGACACCAACTAATGAAAAACTGTTTTTT.

CDR3 bases: TGCAGCAGTGAAGGGGGGAATCAGCCCCAGCATTTT. Translating gives CSSEGGNQPQHF. The chain is built from TRBV29-1 and TRBJ1-5; D may be TRBD1 (6 bases). The CDR3 runs 12 residues. V dropped 8 bases and J dropped 4 bases, with 12 bases sitting between them. Germline V CDR1 and CDR2: SQVTM, ANQGSEA.

The rearrangement uses TRBV29-1 and TRBJ2-7; 7 bases fit TRBD1. The CDR3 consists of 13 residues. The V gene's germline CDR1 is SQVTM and CDR2 ANQGSEA. V shed 7 bases, J shed 2 bases, and the junction held 8 bases outside the gene matches. CDR3 sequence: CSARTGVTYEQYF. CDR3 in DNA: TGCAGCGCCCGGACAGGTGTTACCTACGAGCAGTACTTC.

Comment on this clonotype: A much larger clone differs from this one at a single base, so this may be a read error. DNA of the CDR3: TGCAGCGCTACGGGCAACTATGGCTACACCTTC. Its protein product is CSATGNYGYTF. The chain couples TRBV29-1 to TRBJ1-2; D remains unclear. V lost 7 bases to trimming and J lost 2 bases, with 8 bases between them. The CDR3 length is 11 residues. Per germline, CDR1 SQVTM and CDR2 ANQGSEA.

This clonotype is labeled medium-sized (0.01 to 0.1%). The chain joins TRBV7-2 to TRBJ2-5; D gene ambiguous. The CDR3 covers 14 residues. V dropped 1 base and J dropped 1 base, with 7 bases sitting between them. Germline values: CDR1 SGHTA, CDR2 FQGNSA. CDR3 amino acids: CASSLGRAQETQYF. Here the CDR3 DNA reads TGTGCCAGCAGCTTAGGGCGCGCCCAAGAGACCCAGTACTTC.

The rearrangement uses TRBV19 and TRBJ2-2; 10 nucleotides align to TRBD1. V lost 5 bases to trimming and J lost 12 bases; unmatched junction nucleotides: 12. The germline V gene encodes CDR1 LNHDA and CDR2 SQIVND (reference sequence). There are 15 residues in the CDR3. CDR3 in DNA: TGTGCCAGTAGTCCCGTGACAGGGGGCGCTCGGAAGCTGTTTTTT. This translates into CASSPVTGGARKLFF.

The chain uses TRBV9 and TRBJ2-2, with 8 bases identical to TRBD1. The V gene end was trimmed by 2 bases and the J gene end by 7 bases; junction bases not matched to a gene: 10. Germline V gene data show CDR1 as SGDLS and CDR2 as YYNGEE. This CDR3 is built from 16 residues. The CDR3 coding sequence is TGTGCCAGCAGCGTGGCGGACAGGGTGGTGGACGGGGAGCTGTTTTTT. Its translation is CASSVADRVVDGELFF.

This chain joins TRBV15 and TRBJ1-6, with 7 positions matching TRBD1. V lost 1 base to trimming and J lost 9 bases; unmatched junction nucleotides: 3. Looked up from germline, CDR1 is LNHNV and CDR2 is YYDKDF (reference sequence). The length of the CDR3 is 14 residues. The CDR3 reads CATSRGAGGSPLHF. The CDR3 DNA is TGTGCCACCAGCAGAGGGGCAGGGGGTTCACCCCTCCACTTT.

V usage is TRBV2 and J usage is TRBJ1-2; 9 bases are shared with TRBD1. V shed 2 bases and J 7 bases; nucleotides not matched to a gene: 8. Germline-derived CDR1 and CDR2 are SNHLY and FYNNEI. This CDR3 has 15 amino acids. In DNA form, the CDR3 reads TGTGCCAGCAGTGAACACGGACAGGGGTTTTCTGGCTACACCTTC. Translated, it gives CASSEHGQGFSGYTF.

The chain recombines TRBV2 with TRBJ1-4, with 7 bases aligning to TRBD1. The V gene end was trimmed by 2 bases and the J gene end by 8 bases; junction bases not matched to a gene: 8. This CDR3 region has 15 residues. Germline-derived CDR1 and CDR2 are SNHLY and FYNNEI. The CDR3 nucleotides read TGTGCCAGCAGTGAACTTGGCAGGGGGTTGGAAAAACTGTTTTTT. Translation: CASSELGRGLEKLFF.

This clonotype was seen a handful of times. The V call is TRBV7-8, the J call TRBJ2-7, with 10 bases fitting TRBD1. This CDR3 comprises 15 residues. V was pared by 5 bases and J by 7 bases, with 11 bases of the junction left unmatched. CDR1 SGHVS and CDR2 FQNEAQ come from the germline V gene. The CDR3 DNA follows: TGTGCCAGCAGCCACGAAAGGACAGGGGGTGGAGAGCAGTACTTC. Translated, it gives CASSHERTGGGEQYF. Full variable domain (outside the CDR3, taken from reference TRBV7-8 and TRBJ2-7): GAGVSQSPRYKVAKRGQDVALRCDPISGHVSLFWYQQALGQGPEFLTYFQNEAQLDKSGLPSDRFFAERPEGSVSTLKIQRTQQEDSAVYLCASSHERTGGGEQYFGPGTRLTVT.

V gene TRBV15 combines with J gene TRBJ1-1; a possible D gene is TRBD1 (6 bases). The length of the CDR3 is 18 residues. CDR1 LNHNV and CDR2 YYDKDF come from the germline V gene (reference sequence). The V and J ends lost 7 bases and 1 base respectively, with 25 bases between them. The CDR3 region is CATIPLRPWTDENTEAFF. CDR3 coding DNA: TGTGCCACCATCCCCCTACGCCCTTGGACAGACGAGAACACTGAAGCTTTCTTT.

The chain employs TRBV25-1 and TRBJ1-1; possible D gene TRBD1, 5 bases. With 6 bases removed from V and 11 bases from J, the gap between germline ends came to 16 bases. The germline V gene has CDR1 MGHDK and CDR2 SYGVNS. The CDR3 totals 12 residues. The CDR3 DNA sequence: TGTGCCAGCAGCATGGGGGTTGAGACGGCTTTCTTT. Translating gives CASSMGVETAFF.

This clonotype has just one count. The chain recombines TRBV7-9 with TRBJ2-7; possibly TRBD2 for D (6 bases). Germline assignment: CDR1 SEHNR and CDR2 FQNEAQ (reference sequence). Trimming cost V 5 bases and J 3 bases, with 23 bases left between them. This CDR3 has 17 residues. CDR3 amino acids: CASSPGGGGTVIYEQYF. The DNA for the CDR3 is TGTGCCAGCAGCCCAGGCGGTGGCGGGACCGTCATCTACGAGCAGTACTTC.

This clonotype was counted only a few times. The chain employs TRBV7-9 and TRBJ2-7; the D is unclear. CDR1 is SEHNR, CDR2 FQNEAQ, per germline (reference sequence). Between the trimmed V and J ends, which lost 10 bases and 4 bases, there was a span of 11 bases. The CDR3 runs 11 residues. The CDR3 DNA follows: TGTGCCACCGACGGTGGTTACGAGCAGTACTTC. Translation: CATDGGYEQYF.

V and J are TRBV7-2 and TRBJ1-1, with a weak D call TRBD1 (6 bases). Germline loops: CDR1 SGHTA, CDR2 FQGNSA. V was shortened by 4 bases and J by 0 bases, with 12 bases between the two germline ends. This CDR3 is 15 amino acids long. The CDR3 loop reads CASSWGAGVNTEAFF. CDR3 nucleotide sequence: TGTGCCAGCAGCTGGGGGGCGGGGGTGAACACTGAAGCTTTCTTT.

This chain links TRBV29-1 with TRBJ2-5; perhaps D is TRBD1 or TRBD2 (5 bases each). CDR3 length equals 13 residues. Trimming shortened V by 6 bases and J by 4 bases, and 15 bases separated the two germline ends. Looked up from germline, CDR1 is SQVTM and CDR2 is ANQGSEA. The CDR3 nucleotides read TGCAGCGTACAGGCGGGCGCGTTAGAGACCCAGTACTTC. Its translation is CSVQAGALETQYF.

In its sample, this clonotype was seen many times. V is TRBV10-3 and J is TRBJ2-7, with TRBD1 matching 7 bases. The CDR3 covers 16 residues. Per the germline V gene, CDR1 is ENHRY and CDR2 is SYGVKD. The trim removed 0 bases at V and 1 base at J, leaving 6 bases unmatched. CDR3 coding DNA: TGTGCCATCAGTGAGTCAGACAGGGCAAGATCCTACGAGCAGTACTTC. Protein: CAISESDRARSYEQYF.

This clonotype was seen only a few times. The chain's CDR3 is CASSQEEDRGGQYF. The DNA of the CDR3 is TGTGCCAGCAGCCAAGAGGAGGACAGGGGTGGGCAGTACTTC. This chain links TRBV14 with TRBJ2-7; 9 nucleotides line up with TRBD1. CDR3 length equals 14 residues. Germline loops: CDR1 SGHDN, CDR2 FVKESK. Trimming removed 0 bases from V and 9 bases from J; junction bases left unmatched: 6.

This clonotype was picked up a small number of times. This chain joins TRBV9 and TRBJ2-5, with D possibly being TRBD2 (5 bases). This CDR3 contains 14 residues. Germline-derived CDR1 and CDR2 are SGDLS and YYNGEE. V lost 1 base to trimming and J lost 1 base, with 8 bases between them. CDR3 residues: CASSVRGFQETQYF. The CDR3 region has the DNA TGTGCCAGCAGCGTACGAGGGTTCCAAGAGACCCAGTACTTC.

This chain uses TRBV20-1 with TRBJ2-7, with 8 bases identical to TRBD2. The J segment lost 0 bases and the V segment lost 4 bases, leaving 8 bases of the junction unmatched. The CDR3 length is 15 residues. Germline V CDR1 and CDR2: DFQATT, SNEGSKA (reference sequence). CDR3 in amino acids: CSAKMTSAPSYEQYF. The CDR3 coding sequence is TGCAGTGCTAAGATGACTAGCGCCCCCTCCTACGAGCAGTACTTC.

V and J are TRBV10-2 and TRBJ2-3; D call uncertain. Trimming took 3 bases from V and 4 from J, leaving 8 bases between them. The CDR3 runs 13 residues. Germline CDR1 WSHSY, CDR2 SAAADI. This chain's CDR3 is CASSDASADTQYF. The CDR3 coding sequence is TGCGCCAGCAGTGACGCGAGCGCAGATACGCAGTATTTT.

The chain couples TRBV6-5 to TRBJ1-5; D might be TRBD1 (5 bases). Trimming removed 4 bases from V and 3 bases from J, with 13 bases in between. Per germline, CDR1 MNHEY and CDR2 SVGAGI. CDR3 length equals 15 residues. The CDR3 here is CASSFRLGDNQPQHF. The CDR3 nucleotides read TGTGCCAGCAGTTTTCGGCTGGGGGACAATCAGCCCCAGCATTTT.

Regarding this clonotype: This may be a read error, as it is one base from a much larger clone. The rearrangement uses TRBV7-2 and TRBJ1-4; 9 bases fit TRBD1. The CDR3 consists of 14 residues. Germline V lookup: CDR1 SGHTA, CDR2 FQGNSA. The CDR3 loop is CAGSLGQGPEKLFF. The CDR3 DNA reads TGTGCCGGCAGCTTGGGACAGGGACCTGAAAAACTGTTTTTT.